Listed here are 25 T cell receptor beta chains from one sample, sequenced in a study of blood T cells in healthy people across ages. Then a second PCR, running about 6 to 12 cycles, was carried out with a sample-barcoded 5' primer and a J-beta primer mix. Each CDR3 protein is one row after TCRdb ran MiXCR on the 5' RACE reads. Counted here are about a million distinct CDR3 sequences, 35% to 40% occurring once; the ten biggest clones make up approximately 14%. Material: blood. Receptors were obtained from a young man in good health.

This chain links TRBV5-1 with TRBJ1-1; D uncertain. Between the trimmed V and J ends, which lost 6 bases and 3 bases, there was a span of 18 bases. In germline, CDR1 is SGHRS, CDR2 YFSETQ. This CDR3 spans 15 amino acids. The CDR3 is CASTPGGVRDTEAFF. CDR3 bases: TGCGCCAGCACCCCAGGTGGGGTGAGGGACACTGAAGCTTTCTTT.

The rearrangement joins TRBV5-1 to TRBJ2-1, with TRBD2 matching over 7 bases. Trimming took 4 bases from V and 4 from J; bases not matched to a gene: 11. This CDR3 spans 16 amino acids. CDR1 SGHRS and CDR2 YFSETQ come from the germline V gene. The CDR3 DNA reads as TGCGCCAGCAGCATTCCGCGGGGGAACGATTACAATGAGCAGTTCTTC. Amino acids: CASSIPRGNDYNEQFF.

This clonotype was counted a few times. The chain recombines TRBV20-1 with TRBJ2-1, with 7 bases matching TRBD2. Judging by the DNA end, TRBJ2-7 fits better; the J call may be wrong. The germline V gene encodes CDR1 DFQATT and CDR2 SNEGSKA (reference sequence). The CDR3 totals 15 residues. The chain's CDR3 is CSAWRERGPYNEQYF. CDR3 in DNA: TGCAGTGCCTGGAGGGAGCGGGGCCCTTACAATGAGCAGTACTTC.

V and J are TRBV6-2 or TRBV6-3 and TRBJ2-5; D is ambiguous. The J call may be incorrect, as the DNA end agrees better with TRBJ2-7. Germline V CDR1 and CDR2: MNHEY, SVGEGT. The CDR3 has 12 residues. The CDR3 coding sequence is TGTGCCAGCAGTTCCGCCCTTAGCGAGCAGTACTTC. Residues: CASSSALSEQYF.

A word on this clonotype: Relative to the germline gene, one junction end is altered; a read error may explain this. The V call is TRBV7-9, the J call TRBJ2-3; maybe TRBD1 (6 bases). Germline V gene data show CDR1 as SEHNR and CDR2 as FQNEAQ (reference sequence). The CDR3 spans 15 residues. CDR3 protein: CVSSHRTDYTDTQYF. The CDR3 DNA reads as TGTGTCAGCAGCCACCGGACAGACTACACAGATACGCAGTATTTT. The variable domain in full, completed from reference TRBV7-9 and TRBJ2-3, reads DTGVSQNPRHKITKRGQNVTFRCDPISEHNRLYWYRQTLGQGPEFLTYFQNEAQLEKSRLLSDRFSAERPKGSFSTLEIQRTEQGDSAMYLCVSSHRTDYTDTQYFGPGTRLTVL.

CDR3 coding DNA: TGTGCCAGCAGTTTCGGGACAGGTGGACCGGAAGAGACCCAGTACTTC. Residues: CASSFGTGGPEETQYF. The V and J genes are TRBV28 and TRBJ2-5, with 8 bases matching TRBD1. The CDR3 has 16 residues. Trimming cost V 3 bases and J 3 bases; bases outside gene matches: 9. CDR1 is MDHEN, CDR2 SYDVKM, per germline.

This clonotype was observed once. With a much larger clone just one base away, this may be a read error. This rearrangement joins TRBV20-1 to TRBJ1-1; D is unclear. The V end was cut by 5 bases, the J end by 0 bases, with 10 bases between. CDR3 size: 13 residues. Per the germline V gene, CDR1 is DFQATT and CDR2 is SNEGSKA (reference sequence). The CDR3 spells CSAGPSLNTEAFF. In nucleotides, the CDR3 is TGCAGTGCTGGACCTTCTTTGAACACTGAAGCTTTCTTT.

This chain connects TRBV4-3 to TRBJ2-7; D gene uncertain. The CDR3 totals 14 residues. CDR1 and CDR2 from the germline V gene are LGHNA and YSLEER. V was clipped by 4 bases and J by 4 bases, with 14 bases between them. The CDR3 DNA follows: TGCGCCAGCAGCCCCAAGCCAAATTCGTACGAGCAGTACTTC. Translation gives CASSPKPNSYEQYF.

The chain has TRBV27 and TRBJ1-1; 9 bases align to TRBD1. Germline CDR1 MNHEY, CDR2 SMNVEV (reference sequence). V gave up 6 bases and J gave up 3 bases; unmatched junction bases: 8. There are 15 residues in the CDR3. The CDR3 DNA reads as TGTGCCAGCAGCCTGACAGGGGGAATGTACACTGAAGCTTTCTTT. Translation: CASSLTGGMYTEAFF.

The CDR3 region has the DNA TGTGCCAGCAGGGAGGGGGTGAACAATGAGCAGTTCTTC. It specifies CASREGVNNEQFF. The V call is TRBV12-3 or TRBV12-4, the J call TRBJ2-1, with D possibly called TRBD1 or TRBD2 (6 bases each). With 6 bases removed from V and 5 bases from J, the gap between germline ends came to 11 bases. This CDR3 has 13 amino acids.

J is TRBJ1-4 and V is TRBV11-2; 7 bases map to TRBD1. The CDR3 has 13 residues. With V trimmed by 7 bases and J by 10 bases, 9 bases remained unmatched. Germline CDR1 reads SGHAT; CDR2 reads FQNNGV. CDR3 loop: CASKLGTAGKLFF. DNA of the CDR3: TGTGCCAGCAAGCTCGGGACAGCCGGAAAACTGTTTTTT.

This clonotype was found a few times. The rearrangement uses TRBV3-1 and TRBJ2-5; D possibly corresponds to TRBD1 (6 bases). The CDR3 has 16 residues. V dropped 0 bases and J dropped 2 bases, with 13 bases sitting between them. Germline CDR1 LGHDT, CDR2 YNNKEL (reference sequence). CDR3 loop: CASSQDLEQGQETQYF. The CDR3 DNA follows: TGTGCCAGCAGCCAAGATCTGGAACAGGGTCAAGAGACCCAGTACTTC.

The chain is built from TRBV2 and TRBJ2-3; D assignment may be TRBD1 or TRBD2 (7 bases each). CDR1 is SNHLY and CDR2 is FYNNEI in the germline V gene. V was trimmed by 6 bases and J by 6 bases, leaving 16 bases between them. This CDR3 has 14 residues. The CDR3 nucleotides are TGTGCCAGCAGGGACTACAGGGGAGGGGATACGCAGTATTTT. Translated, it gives CASRDYRGGDTQYF.

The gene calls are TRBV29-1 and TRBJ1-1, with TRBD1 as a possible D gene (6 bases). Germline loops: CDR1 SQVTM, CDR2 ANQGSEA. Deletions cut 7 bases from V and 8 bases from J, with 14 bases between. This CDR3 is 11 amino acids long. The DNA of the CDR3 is TGCAGCGCCCTACCGGGACAAGAAGCTTTCTTT. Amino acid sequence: CSALPGQEAFF.

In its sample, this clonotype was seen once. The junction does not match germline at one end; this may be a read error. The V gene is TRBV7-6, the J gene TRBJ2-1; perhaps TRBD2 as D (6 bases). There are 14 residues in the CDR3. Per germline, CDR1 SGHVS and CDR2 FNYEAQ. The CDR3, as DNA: TGTGCCAGCAGCGTAGCGGAACTAGCTTTAGAGCAGTTCTTC. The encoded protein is CASSVAELALEQFF.

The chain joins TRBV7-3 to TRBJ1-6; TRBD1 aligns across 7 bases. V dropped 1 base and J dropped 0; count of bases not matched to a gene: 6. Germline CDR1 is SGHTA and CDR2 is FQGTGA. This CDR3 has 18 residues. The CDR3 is CASSLIGDRSSYNSPLHF. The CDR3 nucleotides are TGTGCCAGCAGCTTAATTGGGGACAGATCCTCCTATAATTCACCCCTCCACTTT.

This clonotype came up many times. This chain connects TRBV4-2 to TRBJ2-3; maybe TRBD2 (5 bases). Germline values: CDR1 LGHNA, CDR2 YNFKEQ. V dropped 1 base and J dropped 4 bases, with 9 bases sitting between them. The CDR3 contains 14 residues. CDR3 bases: TGTGCCAGCAGCCAAGTGGGAGCCCCAGATACGCAGTATTTT. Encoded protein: CASSQVGAPDTQYF.

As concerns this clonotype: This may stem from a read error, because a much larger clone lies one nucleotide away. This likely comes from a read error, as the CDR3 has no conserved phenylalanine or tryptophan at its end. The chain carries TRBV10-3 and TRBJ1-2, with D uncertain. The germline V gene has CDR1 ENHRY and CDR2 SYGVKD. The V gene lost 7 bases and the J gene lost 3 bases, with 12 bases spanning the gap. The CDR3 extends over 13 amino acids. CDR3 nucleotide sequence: TGTGCCATCAAATCGTCGACGGACTATGGCTACACCTAC. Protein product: CAIKSSTDYGYTY.

The CDR3 reads CASSYRDRVYGYGYTF. CDR3 coding DNA: TGTGCCAGCAGCTACCGGGACAGGGTATACGGCTATGGCTACACCTTC. This sequence joins TRBV7-9 and TRBJ1-2; 9 bases align to TRBD1. The CDR3 sequence is 16 residues long. Germline assignment: CDR1 SEHNR and CDR2 FQNEAQ (reference sequence). V lost 4 bases to trimming and J lost 4 bases; unmatched junction nucleotides: 10.

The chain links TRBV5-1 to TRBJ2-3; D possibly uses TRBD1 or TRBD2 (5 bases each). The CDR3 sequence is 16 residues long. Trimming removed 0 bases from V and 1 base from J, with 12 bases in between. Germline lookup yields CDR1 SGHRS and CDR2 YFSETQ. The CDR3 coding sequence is TGCGCCAGCAGCTTGGGGTATTGGGACGGCACAGATACGCAGTATTTT. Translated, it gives CASSLGYWDGTDTQYF.

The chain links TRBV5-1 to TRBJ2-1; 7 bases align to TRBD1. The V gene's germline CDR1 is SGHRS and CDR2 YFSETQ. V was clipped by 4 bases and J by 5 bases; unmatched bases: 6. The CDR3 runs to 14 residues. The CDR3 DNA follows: TGCGCCAGCAGCCCCGGGACAGATAACAATGAGCAGTTCTTC. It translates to CASSPGTDNNEQFF.

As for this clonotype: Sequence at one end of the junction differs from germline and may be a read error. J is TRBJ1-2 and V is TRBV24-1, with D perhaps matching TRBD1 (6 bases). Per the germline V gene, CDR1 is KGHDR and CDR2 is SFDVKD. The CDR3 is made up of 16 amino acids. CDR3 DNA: TGTGCCACCAGTGAAGGGGGGGGCCGGATAAACTATGGCTGCACCTTC. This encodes CATSEGGGRINYGCTF.

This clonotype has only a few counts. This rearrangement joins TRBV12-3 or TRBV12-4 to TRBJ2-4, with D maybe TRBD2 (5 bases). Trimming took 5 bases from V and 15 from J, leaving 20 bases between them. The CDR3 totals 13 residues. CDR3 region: CASSTEETRGRYF. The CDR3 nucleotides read TGTGCCAGCAGTACGGAGGAAACTCGAGGGCGGTACTTC.

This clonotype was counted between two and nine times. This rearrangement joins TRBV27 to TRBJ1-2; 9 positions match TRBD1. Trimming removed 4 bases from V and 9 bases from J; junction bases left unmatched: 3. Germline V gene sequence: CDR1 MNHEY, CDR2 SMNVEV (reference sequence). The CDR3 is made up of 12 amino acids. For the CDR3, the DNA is TGTGCCAGCAGTTACAGGGGGCGAAGCTACACCTTC. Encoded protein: CASSYRGRSYTF.

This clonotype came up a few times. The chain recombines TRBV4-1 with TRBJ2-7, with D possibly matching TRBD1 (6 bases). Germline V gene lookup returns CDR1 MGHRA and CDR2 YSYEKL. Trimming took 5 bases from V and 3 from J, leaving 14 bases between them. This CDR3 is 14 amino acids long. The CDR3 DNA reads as TGCGCCAGCAGCTACCAAACAGGGAACTACGAGCAGTACTTC. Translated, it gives CASSYQTGNYEQYF.